A selection of T cell receptor beta chains follows, all from one sample in a study of blood T cell repertoires in COVID-19. Sequenced by immunoSEQ multiplex PCR; TCRdb stores in-frame clones only, minus some. The table records just under 95,000 clones, roughly 80% of them present only once. Sample: peripheral blood. These receptors originate from a human donor in a cohort sampled during active COVID-19. CDR3s include the opening cysteine and the closing phenylalanine or tryptophan. A D gene is named only where the DNA matches it firmly. Size tells how often a clone was seen (once, few, many) or the class of an expanded clone, and some rows leave it out.

>TRBJ2-7|TRBV24-1|TRBD2|once
CATSEKAGGSPPYEQYF
TGTGCCACCAGTGAAAAAGCGGGAGGGTCCCCTCCTTACGAGCAGTACTTC
>TRBJ2-7|TRBV5-1|NA|NA
CASSFDSYEQYF
TGCGCCAGCAGCTTTGACAGCTACGAGCAGTACTTC
>TRBJ2-7|TRBV12-3/TRBV12-4|TRBD1|NA
CASRTGGYEQYF
TGTGCCAGCAGGACAGGGGGCTACGAGCAGTACTTC
>TRBJ2-7|TRBV4-2|TRBD2|NA
CASSPIGTSGQEQYF
TGTGCCAGCAGCCCTATAGGGACTAGCGGGCAAGAGCAGTACTTC
>TRBJ2-1|TRBV15|NA|NA
CATSRPGFEQFF
TGTGCCACCAGCAGACCAGGTTTTGAGCAGTTCTTC
>TRBJ1-2|TRBV5-1|TRBD1|NA
CASSPGTGVNYGYTF
TGCGCCAGCAGCCCGGGGACAGGGGTAAACTATGGCTACACCTTC
>TRBJ1-2|TRBV28|TRBD1|NA
CATRPGTGLNYGYTF
TGTGCCACGAGACCAGGGACAGGGCTTAACTATGGCTACACCTTC
>TRBJ2-6|TRBV27|NA|NA
CASSSGISGANVLTF
TGTGCCAGCAGTTCGGGAATATCTGGGGCCAACGTCCTGACTTTC
>TRBJ1-1|TRBV7-8|NA|NA
CASSLTGSGGAFF
TGTGCCAGCAGCTTGACTGGCTCGGGAGGAGCTTTCTTT
>TRBJ1-2|TRBV28|NA|NA
CASTQTTHYGYTF
TGTGCCAGCACTCAGACGACTCACTATGGCTACACCTTC
>TRBJ2-3|TRBV28|NA|NA
CASTSFGTGDTQYF
TGTGCCAGCACCTCATTTGGTACGGGAGATACGCAGTATTTT
>TRBJ2-7|TRBV6-6|TRBD1|NA
CASSLMQGAAYEQYF
TGTGCCAGCAGCCTGATGCAGGGGGCGGCCTACGAGCAGTACTTC
>TRBJ2-7|TRBV7-9|TRBD2|once
CASSTGTIFYEQYF
TGTGCCAGCAGCACCGGGACTATATTTTACGAGCAGTACTTC
>TRBJ2-7|TRBV10-3|TRBD2|NA
CAISDPTSGRVYEQYF
TGTGCCATCAGTGACCCGACTAGCGGGAGGGTATACGAGCAGTACTTC
>TRBJ2-1|TRBV19|NA|NA
CASSIGHSPYNEQFF
TGTGCCAGTAGTATTGGACATTCACCCTACAATGAGCAGTTCTTC
>TRBJ1-1|TRBV5-1|NA|NA
CASSLEGGGWNTEAFF
TGCGCCAGCAGCTTGGAGGGTGGAGGCTGGAACACTGAAGCTTTCTTT
>TRBJ1-2|TRBV6-5|TRBD1|NA
CASTPGRRGDGYTF
TGTGCCAGCACCCCAGGCCGCAGGGGGGATGGCTACACCTTC
>TRBJ1-2|TRBV5-4|NA|few
CASSLAARRYGYTF
TGTGCCAGCAGCTTGGCTGCCAGGCGCTATGGCTACACCTTC
>TRBJ2-1|TRBV18|TRBD2|NA
CASSPTSGRNEQFF
TGTGCCAGCTCACCGACTAGCGGGCGTAATGAGCAGTTCTTC
>TRBJ1-2|TRBV9|TRBD1|NA
CASSTQTGANYGYTF
TGTGCCAGCAGCACCCAGACAGGGGCCAACTATGGCTACACCTTC
>TRBJ2-5|TRBV7-9|NA|NA
CASSSATYRGGRETQYF
TGTGCCAGCAGCTCGGCCACCTACAGGGGGGGGAGGGAGACCCAGTACTTC
>TRBJ2-7|TRBV28|TRBD1|NA
CASRPGTGPYEQYF
TGTGCCAGCAGACCAGGGACAGGTCCCTACGAGCAGTACTTC
>TRBJ1-1|TRBV20-1|NA|NA
CSASPGTEAFF
TGCAGTGCTAGCCCGGGAACTGAAGCTTTCTTT
>TRBJ2-3|TRBV7-3|NA|NA
CASSLSGQQDTQYF
TGTGCCAGCAGCTTAAGCGGCCAGCAAGATACGCAGTATTTT
>TRBJ1-2|TRBV30|TRBD1|NA
CAWTSGGSGGYTF
TGTGCCTGGACATCAGGGGGCTCGGGTGGCTACACCTTC
>TRBJ2-4|TRBV5-4|NA|NA
CASSSGQNIQYF
TGTGCCAGCAGCTCCGGACAGAATATTCAGTACTTC
>TRBJ2-7|TRBV5-4|NA|NA
CASSFIKAAGEQYF
TGTGCCAGCAGCTTCATCAAGGCGGCGGGCGAGCAGTACTTC
>TRBJ2-6|TRBV7-6|NA|NA
CASSLAPGREANVLTF
TGTGCCAGCAGCTTAGCGCCAGGCAGGGAGGCCAACGTCCTGACTTTC
>TRBJ1-2|TRBV4-2|TRBD1|NA
CASSQEITGGHSSGYTF
TGTGCCAGCAGCCAAGAAATTACAGGGGGCCATTCTTCGGGCTACACCTTC
>TRBJ2-7|TRBV18|NA|NA
CASSSRQRPGDEQYF
TGTGCCAGCTCATCAAGACAGAGGCCGGGGGACGAGCAGTACTTC
>TRBJ2-7|TRBV7-2|NA|NA
CASSLAGHLGEQYF
TGTGCCAGCAGCTTAGCCGGACATCTGGGCGAGCAGTACTTC
>TRBJ2-7|TRBV18|TRBD1|NA
CASSPGTGGSYEQYF
TGTGCCAGCTCACCAGGGACAGGGGGATCCTACGAGCAGTACTTC
>TRBJ1-2|TRBV3-1/TRBV3-2|TRBD1|NA
CASRPFLGGRGYTF
TGTGCCAGCAGACCTTTCTTAGGGGGCCGGGGCTACACCTTC
>TRBJ2-3|TRBV4-1|NA|NA
CASSQDLGRGTQYF
TGCGCCAGCAGCCAAGATCTCGGGAGAGGTACGCAGTATTTT
>TRBJ2-7|TRBV5-1|NA|NA
CASSLGGSYLRSYEQYF
TGCGCCAGCAGCTTGGGAGGCTCGTACCTCCGGTCCTACGAGCAGTACTTC
>TRBJ1-2|TRBV4-1|TRBD1|NA
CASSQPYRGRLDGYTF
TGCGCCAGCAGCCAACCGTACAGGGGGCGGCTGGATGGCTACACCTTC
>TRBJ2-7|TRBV28|NA|NA
CASRRTVYEQYF
TGTGCCAGCAGGAGGACAGTTTACGAGCAGTACTTC
>TRBJ1-3|TRBV7-2|TRBD1|NA
CASTQSGTAGNTIYF
TGTGCCAGCACCCAATCGGGGACAGCTGGAAACACCATATATTTT
>TRBJ1-5|TRBV19|NA|NA
CASSENRVANQPQHF
TGTGCCAGTAGTGAAAACCGGGTCGCCAATCAGCCCCAGCATTTT
>TRBJ1-4|TRBV9|TRBD1|NA
CASSVAGGTNEKLFF
TGTGCCAGCAGCGTAGCAGGGGGAACTAATGAAAAACTGTTTTTT